Here is one T cell receptor (beta chain) with its context. As handled by the study authors: Reference gene primer amplification in the assay estimated nucleated cell counts. The method was immunoSEQ multiplex PCR; TCRdb's version includes in-frame clones alone and lacks a portion of them. That table gives V, J and clone size, and the DNA gave D and trimming. This table holds more than 95,000 clones, 80% to 90% found once. The data belong to a study of blood T cell repertoires in COVID-19. Whole-study context: The United States, Italy and Spain provided the acute and convalescent COVID-19 samples. T cells, B-cell-depleted T cells, or PBMCs provided the cDNA or gDNA that served as material.

The V end lost 1 base, the J end lost 3 bases, and 13 bases lay between the germline ends. CDR1 and CDR2 from the germline V gene are LGHNA and YSLEER. The CDR3 runs 15 residues. Sequenced sample: peripheral blood. This chain joins TRBV4-3 and TRBJ2-7; a weak D match, TRBD1 (7 bases). This TCR derives from a man older than 75 with active or convalescent COVID-19. CDR3 sequence: CASSQGRAGGYEQYF. DNA of the CDR3: TGCGCCAGCAGCCAAGGGAGGGCAGGGGGCTACGAGCAGTACTTC.